The following is a T cell receptor beta chain sequence with its context. The antigen is undetermined. The data stem from a study of CXCR3-negative and CXCR3-positive naive CD8 T cells. The libraries of TRB cDNA were prepared using 5' RACE with UMI labels. Following a re-call of the 5' RACE reads, TCRdb has one entry per CDR3 protein and lacks DNA. In all, the sample yields 100,000 to 150,000 distinct CDR3 sequences. Germline V lookup: CDR1 SGHVS, CDR2 FQNEAQ. There are 16 residues in the CDR3. Study-wide findings and caveats: Naive CXCR3-negative and CXCR3-positive cells had similar TRBV-TRBJ usage; memory differed.

Material for sequencing was naive CXCR3- CD8+ T cells from blood. Subset: CD45RO-CCR7+CD27+CD95- naive CD8+ T cells lacking CXCR3 (TNR3-). The J gene is TRBJ1-1, the V gene TRBV7-8; TCRdb designates TRBD1, a call that cannot be tested without DNA. This sequence originates from a human donor in good health. Some clones in this sample may be carry-over from other donors' samples. The CDR3 spells CASSWRRDGLNTEAFF.